This entry lists 9 T cell receptor beta chains sequenced from one sample in a study of shared clonotypes between healthy human individuals. Sequencing used immunoSEQ multiplex PCR; TCRdb keeps in-frame clones, though not all of them. The table has a few million clones, 90% to 95% seen once; the top ten hold under 0.45%. Input material: naive CD4+ T cells from PBMCs. Subset reported: CD45RA+ positively selected. The receptors originated from a man between 18 and 35 years old in good health. Some clones in this sample may be carry-over from other donors' samples.

The rearrangement links TRBV10-1 to TRBJ2-1; 7 bases agree with TRBD2. This CDR3 spans 16 amino acids. Germline values: CDR1 WNHNN, CDR2 SYGVQD (reference sequence). V trimming: 0 bases; J trimming: 2 bases; junction bases outside the gene matches: 4. DNA for the CDR3: TGCGCCAGCAGTGAGTCGCCTAGCGGCCCCTACAATGAGCAGTTCTTC. Its translation: CASSESPSGPYNEQFF.

V is TRBV28 and J is TRBJ1-4, with unresolved D. Per the germline V gene, CDR1 is MDHEN and CDR2 is SYDVKM. Deletions cut 3 bases from V and 8 bases from J, with 13 bases between. CDR3 length equals 14 residues. The CDR3, as DNA: TGTGCCAGCAGTTTGGACTCAAGCAGGGAAAAACTGTTTTTT. Protein sequence: CASSLDSSREKLFF.

This chain uses TRBV5-4 with TRBJ1-2; 12 bases match TRBD1. Germline-derived CDR1 and CDR2 are SGHNT and YYREEE (reference sequence). Trimming at V came to 4 bases and at J to 2 bases, leaving 6 bases not matched to a gene. The CDR3 is 16 residues long. CDR3 nucleotide sequence: TGTGCCAGCAGCATGGGGACAGGGGGCCGAAACTATGGCTACACCTTC. Protein sequence: CASSMGTGGRNYGYTF. Looking up the rest from reference TRBV5-4 and TRBJ1-2 gives the full variable domain: ETGVTQSPTHLIKTRGQQVTLRCSSQSGHNTVSWYQQALGQGPQFIFQYYREEENGRGNFPPRFSGLQFPNYSSELNVNALELDDSALYLCASSMGTGGRNYGYTFGSGTRLTVV.

CDR3 sequence (DNA): TGTGCCAGCAGCTTCGGTTCCAGCGGGGGGACAGATACGCAGTATTTT. The encoded protein is CASSFGSSGGTDTQYF. This sequence joins TRBV7-2 and TRBJ2-3; 9 bases fit TRBD2. This CDR3 comprises 16 residues. The V gene end was trimmed by 3 bases and the J gene end by 3 bases; junction bases not matched to a gene: 7. The germline V gene has CDR1 SGHTA and CDR2 FQGNSA.

V usage is TRBV19 and J usage is TRBJ2-2; 11 bases map to TRBD2. Germline V lookup: CDR1 LNHDA, CDR2 SQIVND (reference sequence). The CDR3 sequence is 18 residues long. The trim removed 6 bases at V and 6 bases at J, leaving 15 bases unmatched. The CDR3 region is CASSLTGGLAGGPGELFF. In DNA, the CDR3 is TGTGCCAGTAGCCTCACTGGCGGGCTAGCGGGAGGTCCCGGGGAGCTGTTTTTT.

Worth noting for this clone: The same CDR3 arises from other DNA sequences in this sample as well. The chain carries TRBV5-1 and TRBJ2-3; D is undetermined. V lost 2 bases and J 2 bases, leaving 3 bases between the germline ends. The CDR3 has 12 residues. CDR1 and CDR2 (germline): SGHRS, YFSETQ. CDR3 nucleotides: TGCGCCAGCAGCTTAACCACAGATACGCAGTATTTT. Translation: CASSLTTDTQYF.

The chain combines TRBV11-1 with TRBJ2-7; the match to TRBD2 covers 7 bases. Trimming took 0 bases from V and 6 from J; bases not matched to a gene: 11. Per the germline V gene, CDR1 is SGHAT and CDR2 is FQDESV (reference sequence). This CDR3 is built from 16 residues. The CDR3 region is CASSLASWAGVSEQYF. The CDR3 DNA follows: TGTGCCAGCAGCTTAGCGTCGTGGGCGGGAGTATCCGAGCAGTACTTC.

The chain links TRBV5-1 to TRBJ1-1; perhaps TRBD1 as D (5 bases). Per germline, CDR1 SGHRS and CDR2 YFSETQ. The CDR3 sequence is 16 residues long. The germline V and J ends were trimmed by 4 bases and 1 base, with 17 bases remaining between them. The CDR3: CASSPLSGTGNTEAFF. The DNA for the CDR3 is TGCGCCAGCAGCCCATTATCCGGGACGGGGAACACTGAAGCTTTCTTT. Looking up the rest from reference TRBV5-1 and TRBJ1-1 gives the full variable domain: KAGVTQTPRYLIKTRGQQVTLSCSPISGHRSVSWYQQTPGQGLQFLFEYFSETQRNKGNFPGRFSGRQFSNSRSEMNVSTLELGDSALYLCASSPLSGTGNTEAFFGQGTRLTVV.

The chain combines TRBV30 with TRBJ2-1; D may correspond to TRBD1 or TRBD2 (5 bases each). There are 15 residues in the CDR3. Germline loops: CDR1 GTSNPN, CDR2 SVGIG (reference sequence). Trimming removed 2 bases from V and 9 bases from J, with 20 bases in between. CDR3: CAWSLGVRTTGEQFF. The CDR3 nucleotides read TGTGCCTGGAGTTTGGGGGTCCGAACAACTGGTGAGCAGTTCTTC.